This TCR beta chain was sequenced during a study of blood T cell repertoires in COVID-19. Study in general: Acute and convalescent COVID-19 samples came from the United States, Italy and Spain. Sources were T cells, B-cell-depleted T cells, or PBMCs; the material itself was cDNA or gDNA.

As originally analysed: Reference gene primer amplification yielded estimated nucleated cell counts. Repertoires were generated with immunoSEQ multiplex PCR, while TCRdb's copy carries only in-frame clones and drops some. V, J and clone size reflect that table, while D and trimming were determined from the DNA. In the table there are 370,000 or so clones, 81% of which are singletons. Germline V gives CDR1 SEHNR, CDR2 FQNEAQ (reference sequence). This CDR3 region has 13 residues. V lost 5 bases and J 3 bases, leaving 11 bases between the germline ends. The specimen sequenced was peripheral blood. The chain recombines TRBV7-9 with TRBJ2-7; D uncertain. The TCR originated in a human donor with acute or convalescent COVID-19. The donor label of this sample is uncertain. CDR3 coding DNA: TGTGCCAGCAGCCTGGCCGATGGCTACGAGCAGTACTTC. Protein product: CASSLADGYEQYF. Using reference TRBV7-9 and TRBJ2-7 for the parts outside the CDR3, the full variable domain is DTGVSQNPRHKITKRGQNVTFRCDPISEHNRLYWYRQTLGQGPEFLTYFQNEAQLEKSRLLSDRFSAERPKGSFSTLEIQRTEQGDSAMYLCASSLADGYEQYFGPGTRLTVT.